This T cell receptor beta chain came from a study of blood T cell repertoires in COVID-19. Study-wide context: Two negative PCRs, clearance, or symptom resolution characterized the recovered Cohort 3 donors. Sources were T cells, B-cell-depleted T cells, or PBMCs; the material itself was cDNA or gDNA.

Recruitment covered 20 to 25 US areas and drew participants whose ages spanned about 18 to 90 years. The table lists this clone with a few counts. V dropped 4 bases and J dropped 5; count of bases not matched to a gene: 6. CDR3 length: 16 residues. In germline, CDR1 is LNHNV, CDR2 YYDKDF (reference sequence). Method: immunoSEQ multiplex PCR; TCRdb's copy keeps in-frame clones and lacks some. The sample lists 210,000 or so clones; less than 90% were seen once. This sequence originates from a woman between 45 and 65 years old in a cohort exposed to, infected with or recovered from COVID-19 (not recorded which). The chain links TRBV15 to TRBJ2-1; 12 bases are shared with TRBD2. Sequenced material: PBMCs or T cells enriched from blood (not recorded which). The chain's CDR3 is CATSTLAGGFHNEQFF. CDR3 sequence (DNA): TGTGCCACCAGCACACTAGCGGGGGGATTCCACAATGAGCAGTTCTTC.